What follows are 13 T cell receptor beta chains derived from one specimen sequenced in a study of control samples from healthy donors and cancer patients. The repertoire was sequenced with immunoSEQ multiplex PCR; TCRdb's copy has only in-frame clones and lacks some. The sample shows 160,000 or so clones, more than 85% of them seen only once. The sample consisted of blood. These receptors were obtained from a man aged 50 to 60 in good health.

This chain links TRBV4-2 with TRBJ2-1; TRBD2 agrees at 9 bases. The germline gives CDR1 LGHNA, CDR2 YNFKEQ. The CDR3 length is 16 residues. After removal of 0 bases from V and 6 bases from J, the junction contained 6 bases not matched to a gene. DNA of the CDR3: TGTGCCAGCAGCCAAGAAGTAGCGGGAGCCTCCAATGAGCAGTTCTTC. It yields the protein CASSQEVAGASNEQFF.

CDR3 nucleotides: TGCGCCAGCAGCTCCCGACAGGGTGGGGAAAAACTGTTTTTT. Its translation is CASSSRQGGEKLFF. This rearrangement joins TRBV5-1 to TRBJ1-4; TRBD1 matches at 7 bases. The germline V gene encodes CDR1 SGHRS and CDR2 YFSETQ. V was clipped by 3 bases and J by 8 bases; unmatched bases: 7. This CDR3 is built from 14 residues.

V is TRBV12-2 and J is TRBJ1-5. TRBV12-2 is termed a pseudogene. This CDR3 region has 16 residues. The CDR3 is CASRLVAVWCNQPQHF. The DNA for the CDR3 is TGTGCAAGTCGCTTAGTTGCCGTTTGGTGCAATCAGCCCCAGCATTTT.

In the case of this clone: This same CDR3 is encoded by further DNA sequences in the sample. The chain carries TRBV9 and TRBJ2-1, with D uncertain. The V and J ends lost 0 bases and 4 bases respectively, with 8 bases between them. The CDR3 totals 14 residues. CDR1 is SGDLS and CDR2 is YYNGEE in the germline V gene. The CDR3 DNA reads TGTGCCAGCAGCGTAGAGACTGGATACAATGAGCAGTTCTTC. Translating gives CASSVETGYNEQFF.

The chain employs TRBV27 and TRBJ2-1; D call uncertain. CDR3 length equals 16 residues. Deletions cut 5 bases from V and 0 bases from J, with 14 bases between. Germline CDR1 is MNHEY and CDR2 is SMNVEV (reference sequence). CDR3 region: CASSALERSSYNEQFF. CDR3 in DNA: TGTGCCAGCAGTGCCCTGGAGAGGAGCTCCTACAATGAGCAGTTCTTC.

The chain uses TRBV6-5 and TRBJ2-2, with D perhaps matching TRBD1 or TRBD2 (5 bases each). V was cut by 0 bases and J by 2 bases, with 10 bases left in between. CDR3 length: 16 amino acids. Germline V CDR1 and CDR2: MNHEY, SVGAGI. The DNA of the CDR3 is TGTGCCAGCAGTTACTCGATGGGGGACAACACCGGGGAGCTGTTTTTT. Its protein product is CASSYSMGDNTGELFF.

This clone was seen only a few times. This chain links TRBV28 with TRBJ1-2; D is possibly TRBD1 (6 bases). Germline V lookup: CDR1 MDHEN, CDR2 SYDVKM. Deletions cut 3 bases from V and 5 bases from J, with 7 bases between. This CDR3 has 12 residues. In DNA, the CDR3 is TGTGCCAGCAGTTTTAGGGGGTATGGCTACACCTTC. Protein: CASSFRGYGYTF.

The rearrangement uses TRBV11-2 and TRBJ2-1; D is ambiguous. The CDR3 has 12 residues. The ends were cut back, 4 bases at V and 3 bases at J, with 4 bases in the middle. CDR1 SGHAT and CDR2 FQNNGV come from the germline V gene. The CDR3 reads CASSSIYNEQFF. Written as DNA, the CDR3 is TGTGCCAGCAGCTCGATCTACAATGAGCAGTTCTTC.

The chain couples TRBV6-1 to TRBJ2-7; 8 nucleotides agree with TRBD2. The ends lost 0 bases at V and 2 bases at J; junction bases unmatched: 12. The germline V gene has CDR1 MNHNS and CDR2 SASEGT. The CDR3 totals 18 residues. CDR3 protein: CASSEAFLAGSGPYEQYF. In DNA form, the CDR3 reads TGTGCCAGCAGTGAAGCTTTCCTAGCGGGCTCGGGACCCTACGAGCAGTACTTC.

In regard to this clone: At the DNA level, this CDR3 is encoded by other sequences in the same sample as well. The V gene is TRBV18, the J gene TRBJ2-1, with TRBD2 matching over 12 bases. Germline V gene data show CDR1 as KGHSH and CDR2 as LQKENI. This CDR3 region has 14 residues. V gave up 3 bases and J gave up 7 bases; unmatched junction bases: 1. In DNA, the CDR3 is TGTGCCAGCTCACCCGGGACTAGCGGGAATGAGCAGTTCTTC. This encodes CASSPGTSGNEQFF.

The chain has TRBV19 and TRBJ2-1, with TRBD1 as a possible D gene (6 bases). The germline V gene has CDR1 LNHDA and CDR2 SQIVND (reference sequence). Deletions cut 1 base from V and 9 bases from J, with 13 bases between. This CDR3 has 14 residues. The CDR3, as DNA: TGTGCCAGTAGTATAGCGACAGAAGGGGGTGAGCAGTTCTTC. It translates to CASSIATEGGEQFF. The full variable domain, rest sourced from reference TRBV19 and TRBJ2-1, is DGGITQSPKYLFRKEGQNVTLSCEQNLNHDAMYWYRQDPGQGLRLIYYSQIVNDFQKGDIAEGYSVSREKKESFPLTVTSAQKNPTAFYLCASSIATEGGEQFFGPGTRLTVL.

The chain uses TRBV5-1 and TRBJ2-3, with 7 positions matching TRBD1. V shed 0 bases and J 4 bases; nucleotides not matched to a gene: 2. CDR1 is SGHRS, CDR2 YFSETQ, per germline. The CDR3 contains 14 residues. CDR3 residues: CASSLGQGPDTQYF. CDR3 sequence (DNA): TGCGCCAGCAGCTTGGGACAGGGCCCAGATACGCAGTATTTT.

Here the CDR3 reads CSVTSDRGRNTIYF. The CDR3 nucleotides are TGCAGCGTTACATCCGACAGGGGGCGAAACACCATATATTTT. This chain joins TRBV29-1 and TRBJ1-3; 10 bases are shared with TRBD1. Trimming cost V 5 bases and J 5 bases; bases outside gene matches: 6. Germline V gene sequence: CDR1 SQVTM, CDR2 ANQGSEA. CDR3 length: 14 amino acids.